The rows below give T cell receptor beta chains drawn from one sample of a study of cytomegalovirus exposure and HLA in healthy donors. Some clones are missing from TCRdb's copy, which holds only in-frame ones; the method was immunoSEQ multiplex PCR. The table shows approximately 190,000 clones, with about 13% occurring only once. Material: PBMCs. All receptors come from a man aged 45-65 years in good health and CMV-seropositive. The CDR3 runs from the conserved cysteine through the conserved F or W. A D gene is named only where the DNA matches it firmly. Expanded clones get a size class; other rows say once, few or many, or leave the size out.

D: .
J: TRBJ2-3
size: .
V: TRBV4-3
CDR3: CASSHRTEGPDTQYF
DNA: TGCGCCAGCAGCCACAGGACTGAAGGTCCAGATACGCAGTATTTT

D: TRBD1
J: TRBJ1-1
size: few
V: TRBV4-3
CDR3: CASSLDRANTEAFF
DNA: TGCGCCAGCAGCCTGGACAGGGCTAACACTGAAGCTTTCTTT

D: TRBD1
J: TRBJ1-4
size: few
V: TRBV7-9
CDR3: CASSPGQTETNEKLFF
DNA: TGTGCCAGCAGCCCGGGACAGACTGAAACTAATGAAAAACTGTTTTTT

D: .
J: TRBJ1-5
size: .
V: TRBV7-2
CDR3: CASSLGQAGLNQPQHF
DNA: TGTGCCAGCAGCTTAGGACAGGCAGGACTTAATCAGCCCCAGCATTTT

D: .
J: TRBJ1-4
size: .
V: TRBV5-1
CDR3: CASSFQGTNEKLFF
DNA: TGCGCCAGCTCCTTCCAGGGAACTAATGAAAAACTGTTTTTT

D: .
J: TRBJ2-7
size: .
V: TRBV6-5
CDR3: CASSYLGAYEQYF
DNA: TGTGCCAGCAGTTACCTAGGAGCCTACGAGCAGTACTTC

D: TRBD1
J: TRBJ1-6
size: few
V: TRBV7-9
CDR3: CASSVDRVGSPLHF
DNA: TGTGCCAGCAGCGTGGACAGGGTGGGTTCACCCCTCCACTTT

D: TRBD1
J: TRBJ2-3
size: .
V: TRBV19
CDR3: CASTLGQNTDTQYF
DNA: TGTGCCAGTACCCTGGGACAGAACACAGATACGCAGTATTTT

D: .
J: TRBJ1-3
size: .
V: TRBV6-5
CDR3: CASSYLAAGNAIYF
DNA: TGTGCCAGCAGTTACTTGGCTGCGGGAAACGCCATATATTTT

D: .
J: TRBJ1-2
size: .
V: TRBV11-3
CDR3: CASSLGADYGYTF
DNA: TGTGCCAGCAGCTTAGGGGCAGACTATGGCTACACCTTC

D: TRBD1
J: TRBJ1-3
size: .
V: TRBV2
CDR3: CASQGGDRDSGNTIYF
DNA: TGTGCCAGCCAGGGCGGGGACAGAGACTCTGGAAACACCATATATTTT

D: .
J: TRBJ1-1
size: .
V: TRBV7-9
CDR3: CASSFEKYTEAFF
DNA: TGTGCCAGCAGCTTCGAGAAGTACACTGAAGCTTTCTTT

D: .
J: TRBJ1-2
size: few
V: TRBV4-3
CDR3: CASSGLSLGYTF
DNA: TGCGCCAGCAGTGGGCTGTCCCTAGGCTACACCTTC

D: .
J: TRBJ2-5
size: few
V: TRBV9
CDR3: CASSVAEWFQETQYF
DNA: TGTGCCAGCAGCGTAGCGGAGTGGTTCCAAGAGACCCAGTACTTC

D: TRBD1
J: TRBJ2-3
size: few
V: TRBV6-1
CDR3: CASSSRDRGIDTQYF
DNA: TGTGCCAGCAGTTCGCGGGACAGGGGTATAGATACGCAGTATTTT

D: TRBD1
J: TRBJ2-5
size: .
V: TRBV5-1
CDR3: CASSPGQGQETQYF
DNA: TGCGCCAGCAGCCCCGGACAGGGCCAAGAGACCCAGTACTTC

D: TRBD1
J: TRBJ2-4
size: .
V: TRBV14
CDR3: CASSPKTGGANIQYF
DNA: TGTGCCAGCAGCCCGAAGACAGGGGGCGCAAACATTCAGTACTTC

D: TRBD1
J: TRBJ1-2
size: .
V: TRBV29-1
CDR3: CSVLRQGRSYGYTF
DNA: TGCAGCGTTTTAAGACAGGGGCGATCCTATGGCTACACCTTC

D: .
J: TRBJ2-7
size: few
V: TRBV2
CDR3: CASTSNRGLTQEYF
DNA: TGTGCCAGCACTTCCAATCGGGGGTTGACCCAGGAGTACTTC

D: .
J: TRBJ1-2
size: few
V: TRBV5-1
CDR3: CASSLDSPGRGYTF
DNA: TGCGCCAGCAGCTTGGACAGCCCAGGTAGGGGCTACACCTTC

D: TRBD2
J: TRBJ2-7
size: .
V: TRBV5-1
CDR3: CASSFGASGAISYEQYF
DNA: TGCGCCAGCAGCTTCGGGGCTAGCGGGGCGATCTCCTACGAGCAGTACTTC

D: .
J: TRBJ1-4
size: few
V: TRBV6-5
CDR3: CASSYGTSRNEKLFF
DNA: TGTGCCAGCAGTTATGGGACTTCGAGGAATGAAAAACTGTTTTTT

D: TRBD1
J: TRBJ1-2
size: few
V: TRBV19
CDR3: CASSSVGQGDNGYTF
DNA: TGTGCCAGTAGTTCCGTGGGACAGGGTGATAATGGCTACACCTTC

D: .
J: TRBJ2-7
size: few
V: TRBV7-2
CDR3: CASSLIQGSGEQYF
DNA: TGTGCCAGCAGCTTAATACAGGGCTCGGGCGAGCAGTACTTC

D: .
J: TRBJ2-2
size: .
V: TRBV7-2
CDR3: CASSPGPTNTGELFF
DNA: TGTGCCAGCAGCCCTGGGCCTACGAACACCGGGGAGCTGTTTTTT

D: .
J: TRBJ2-7
size: few
V: TRBV12-5
CDR3: CASGLAVYSYEQYF
DNA: TGTGCTAGTGGTTTGGCCGTATACTCCTACGAGCAGTACTTC

D: .
J: TRBJ2-7
size: few
V: TRBV19
CDR3: CASSIGNEQYF
DNA: TGTGCCAGTAGTATAGGTAACGAGCAGTACTTC

D: .
J: TRBJ2-3
size: few
V: TRBV5-4
CDR3: CASSLRGGETDTQYF
DNA: TGTGCCAGCAGCTTGAGGGGGGGAGAGACAGATACGCAGTATTTT

D: TRBD2
J: TRBJ2-5
size: .
V: TRBV15
CDR3: CATSRVASGGETQYF
DNA: TGTGCCACCAGCAGAGTGGCTAGCGGGGGGGAGACCCAGTACTTC

D: .
J: TRBJ1-2
size: few
V: TRBV29-1
CDR3: CSVREREVGYTF
DNA: TGCAGCGTCCGGGAAAGGGAAGTTGGCTACACCTTC

D: TRBD1
J: TRBJ2-7
size: .
V: TRBV10-3
CDR3: CAISSDRDYEQYF
DNA: TGTGCCATCAGTTCGGACAGGGATTACGAGCAGTACTTC

D: .
J: TRBJ1-1
size: few
V: TRBV19
CDR3: CASTQGTVNTEAFF
DNA: TGTGCCAGTACCCAGGGGACGGTAAACACTGAAGCTTTCTTT

D: .
J: TRBJ1-6
size: .
V: TRBV11-3
CDR3: CASSLSQGGHSPLHF
DNA: TGTGCCAGCAGCTTAAGTCAGGGAGGACATTCACCCCTCCACTTT

D: .
J: TRBJ1-1
size: .
V: TRBV15
CDR3: CATSGGQKLNTEAFF
DNA: TGTGCCACCAGCGGCGGACAGAAGTTAAACACTGAAGCTTTCTTT

D: TRBD1
J: TRBJ1-5
size: .
V: TRBV28
CDR3: CASRREGAGNQPQHF
DNA: TGTGCCAGCAGGCGCGAGGGGGCTGGCAATCAGCCCCAGCATTTT

D: .
J: TRBJ2-1
size: .
V: TRBV25-1
CDR3: CASSEAGRGGNEQFF
DNA: TGTGCCAGCAGTGAGGCAGGGAGGGGGGGGAATGAGCAGTTCTTC

D: TRBD2
J: TRBJ2-3
size: .
V: TRBV7-2
CDR3: CASSWVGAGGEDTQYF
DNA: TGTGCCAGCAGCTGGGTTGGGGCGGGGGGAGAAGATACGCAGTATTTT